This TCR beta chain was sequenced for a study of vaccination and CD4 T cells after COVID-19. Overall study results and limits: A nonsignificant median increase from around 21 to 38 SARS-CoV-2-reactive clonotypes was observed. The researchers studied relatively few convalescent patients and omitted early post-infection timepoints.

The treatment was: approximately 10-day PBMC culture with coronavirus spike peptide pools or control peptides (ViraFEST assay). Sequenced with the Oncomine TCR Beta short-read assay was DNA taken from cultured CD4+ T cells. The source of extracted genomic DNA was cultured CD4+ T cells. TCRdb called the PCR reads again in MiXCR, with one record for every CDR3 protein. The sample yields just over 3,000 distinct CDR3 sequences, roughly 23% seen once. As regards this clonotype: No antigen is known for it.

The CDR3 sequence is 16 residues long. The germline V gene encodes CDR1 LNHDA and CDR2 SQIVND (reference sequence). The junction had 12 bases not matched to a gene; V was cut back by 4 bases and J by 4 bases. The receptor was isolated from a human donor who had recovered from COVID-19. The sequenced sample was CD4+ T cells from blood, cultured in vitro, obtained after SARS-CoV-2 vaccination. V and J are TRBV19 and TRBJ1-1, with 7 bases aligning to TRBD1. CDR3: CASSTTGAGTSTEAFF. The CDR3 DNA reads as TGTGCCAGTAGTACAACAGGGGCCGGCACCAGCACTGAAGCTTTCTTT.